What follows describes a single T cell receptor (beta chain). This clone has more than one count but fewer than ten. What antigen it recognizes has not been identified. The likely explanation is a read error, given a far larger clone one base away. Distinct nucleotide sequences in the sample also encode this CDR3. Using the deep immunoSEQ assay, TCR CDR3 regions were amplified from genomic DNA by multiplex PCR. Extracted genomic DNA from each cell subset was distributed evenly across all wells of several immunoSEQ 96-well plates, and each plate was treated as a replicate. For sorted subsets, each replicate PCR was loaded with about 0.2 ug genomic DNA, equivalent to 30,000 or so T cell genomes. The purified libraries were quantified using a Qubit 3.0 fluorometer, sized with a Bioanalyzer 2100, and then quantified again using the KAPA Library Quantification kit. Each immunoSEQ 96-well plate was sequenced on its own single-read 150-cycle Illumina NextSeq 550 flow cell. For the original study's pipeline: Because only junctional sequences without quality scores were contained in the immunoSEQ output, filtering matching that applied to full-length reads could not be performed. To assign V/J genes and CDR3, sequences were annotated using PyIR, a Python wrapper for IgBLAST v1.9, with IMGT germline references. Reads with weak V/J assignments (E-value above 1e-6), missing CDR3, stop codons, out-of-frame junctions, or ambiguous translated residues were removed. V3J clonotypes were defined by identical inferred V gene, J gene, and CDR3 amino acid sequence. Percentage overlap between repertoires was calculated by dividing the number of shared unique clonotypes by the size of the smaller repertoire. RTK rarefaction, the Chao1 estimator, and Recon v2.1 estimates of unobserved clonotypes were used to assess repertoire richness. Generation probabilities for all TCRbeta clonotypes obtained by the gDNA method from a handful of donors were computed using OLGA. The clones in this table, taken by TCRdb from immuneACCESS, are in-frame only. Not every clone is retained; where verified, under half of the shortfall comes from an unresolved V gene, and the cause of the rest is unknown. The V and J calls and clone size were taken over from that table, and D and trimming were inferred from the DNA. In all, the sample holds 780,000 or so clones, and 55% to 75% of those were seen once. The ten largest make up more than 1.5% of the sample.

This sample is drawn from a study of shared clonotypes between healthy human individuals (dated by TCRdb to between 2020 and 2021). As for the study more broadly: Two women and a few men aged 18 to 49 years were included in the cohort. Per donor, three plates each were used for CD4 naive and CD4 memory, two for CD8 naive, and one for CD8 memory. Blood TCR repertoires of roughly five healthy adults were deeply sequenced to estimate repertoire size and the extent of clonotype sharing between individuals. Libraries were prepared and TCR repertoires were sequenced by different laboratories using diverse techniques, in order to increase sequencing depth and limit assay-specific biases. Leukapheresis yielded between about 0.85 and 10 billion PBMCs per donor. The research as a whole found: Incomplete sequencing was indicated by rarefaction of sorted-subset datasets, despite the large sequencing depth. Only blood was sampled, and tissue TCR repertoires likely differ from those in blood. Naive subsets generally had larger estimated clonotype richness than memory subsets did. The small number of donors limited the genetic and exposure-history diversity represented. Based on pairwise subsampling, the degree of clonotype sharing among donors was expected to be affected by sequencing depth. Compared with non-shared clonotypes, the clonotypes found in all four sorted-subset donors had higher generation probabilities. When several donors were compared, the shared fraction of clonotypes was about 5.2% for naive CD4, over 3% for naive CD8, more than 2% for memory CD4, and 0.3% to 0.5% for memory CD8.

Healthy HIV-negative adults with no recently reported acute infections or vaccinations were included as donors. Every donor was a Caucasian adult living in Nashville, Tennessee, USA. CD4+ T cells were enriched by magnetic negative selection, after which naive cells were positively selected on CD45RA and the negative fraction was taken as the memory subset. After blood collection by leukapheresis, PBMCs were isolated using Ficoll-Histopaque density gradient centrifugation and then cryopreserved in the vapor phase of liquid nitrogen. Purity and quantity of every magnetically sorted T cell population were checked by analytical flow cytometry. Genomic DNA was isolated from each sorted fraction and quantified by UV absorbance on a Nanodrop 2000c. V sheds 5 bases and J sheds 2 bases, leaving 5 bases between their ends. There are 12 amino acids in the CDR3, from cysteine to phenylalanine inclusive. Only the CDR3 DNA is retained, 36 bases long and in frame from the first base. The germline V gene provides CDR1 SGHTA and CDR2 FQGNSA.

The clonotype was recovered from a woman aged 25 to 39 in good health. The sequencing sample was made of memory CD4+ T cells sorted from blood. The sample's cell subset or site label, in plain terms: CD45RA-negative fraction. This sequence uses TRBV7-2 and TRBJ2-3, with the identity of the D gene unclear. The sequenced DNA is TGTGCCAGCAGCCCCTTCACAGATACGCAGTATTTT. This gives the protein CASSPFTDTQYF.